Below are 30 T cell receptor beta chains sequenced from a single sample in a study of cytomegalovirus exposure and HLA in healthy donors. Both 60 Vbeta primers and 13 Jbeta primers went into the PCR. Some clones are missing from TCRdb's copy, which holds only in-frame ones; the method was immunoSEQ multiplex PCR. Seen here are approximately 160,000 clones, about 75% observed once, and the top ten hold over 1.2%. Material: PBMCs. Receptors were obtained from a man younger than 30 in good health and CMV-seronegative.

The rearrangement joins TRBV7-2 to TRBJ2-7, with TRBD1 identical over 7 bases. With 6 bases clipped from V and 3 bases from J, the junction kept 8 bases outside the gene matches. Per germline, CDR1 SGHTA and CDR2 FQGNSA. The length of the CDR3 is 14 residues. This CDR3 reads CASSSGGAGYEQYF. The CDR3 DNA is TGTGCCAGCAGTTCAGGGGGTGCGGGCTACGAGCAGTACTTC.

This clone was picked up a small number of times. This chain links TRBV5-1 with TRBJ2-1, with D hard to call. The CDR3 covers 15 residues. CDR1 and CDR2 (germline): SGHRS, YFSETQ. Deletions cut 4 bases from V and 2 bases from J, with 13 bases between. The CDR3 DNA sequence: TGCGCCAGCAGCCTAGAACCGGCCCCCTACAATGAGCAGTTCTTC. This gives the protein CASSLEPAPYNEQFF.

With respect to this clone: Relative to the germline gene, one junction end is altered; a read error may explain this. The chain employs TRBV4-3 and TRBJ1-2; D is unresolved. This CDR3 comprises 14 residues. CDR1 and CDR2 from the germline V gene are LGHNA and YSLEER. CDR3: CASSQDQVYGGCTF. In DNA form, the CDR3 reads TGCGCCAGCAGCCAAGATCAAGTCTACGGAGGCTGCACCTTC.

The CDR3 bases are TGTGCCAGCAGTGAAGCTGGTACTACGTACGGGGAGCTGTTTTTT. It encodes CASSEAGTTYGELFF. The chain links TRBV6-1 to TRBJ2-2; D is undetermined. V was shortened by 0 bases and J by 7 bases, with 12 bases between the two germline ends. This CDR3 is built from 15 residues. CDR1 is MNHNS and CDR2 is SASEGT in the germline V gene.

The rearrangement joins TRBV9 to TRBJ2-3; TRBD2 might be the D (6 bases). V lost 7 bases, J lost 6 bases, and 15 bases lay in between. CDR1 SGDLS and CDR2 YYNGEE come from the germline V gene. CDR3 size: 13 residues. The CDR3: CASGDGGSDTQYF. As DNA, the CDR3 is TGTGCCAGCGGAGACGGGGGTTCGGATACGCAGTATTTT. Variable domain in full (rest from reference TRBV9 and TRBJ2-3): DSGVTQTPKHLITATGQRVTLRCSPRSGDLSVYWYQQSLDQGLQFLIQYYNGEERAKGNILERFSAQQFPDLHSELNLSSLELGDSALYFCASGDGGSDTQYFGPGTRLTVL.

The V and J genes are TRBV7-2 and TRBJ2-5; TRBD2 matches 11 bases. The CDR3 consists of 17 residues. The V and J ends lost 10 bases and 1 base, in that order; junction bases with no gene match: 14. Germline-derived CDR1 and CDR2 are SGHTA and FQGNSA. CDR3 sequence (DNA): TGTGCCACCAGGGGGGGGTTCGGACTAGCGGGCCAAGAGACCCAGTACTTC. Translated, it gives CATRGGFGLAGQETQYF. The complete variable domain, with remaining parts taken from reference TRBV7-2 and TRBJ2-5, reads GAGVSQSPSNKVTEKGKDVELRCDPISGHTALYWYRQSLGQGLEFLIYFQGNSAPDKSGLPSDRFSAERTGGSVSTLTIQRTQQEDSAVYLCATRGGFGLAGQETQYFGPGTRLLVL.

V and J are TRBV6-6 and TRBJ1-1, with D perhaps TRBD1 (6 bases). This CDR3 comprises 13 residues. The germline V gene has CDR1 MNHNY and CDR2 SVGAGI (reference sequence). Trimming took 4 bases from V and 8 from J, leaving 14 bases between them. The CDR3 sequence: CASSSRTDPEAFF. The CDR3, as DNA: TGTGCCAGCAGTTCACGGACAGACCCCGAAGCTTTCTTT.

This clone appeared a few times. V gene TRBV27 combines with J gene TRBJ2-4; TRBD2 might be the D (6 bases). V shed 10 bases and J shed 3 bases, with 19 bases lying between them. Germline V gives CDR1 MNHEY, CDR2 SMNVEV (reference sequence). The CDR3 is made up of 15 amino acids. DNA of the CDR3: TGTGCCAACCGGGACTTCCCTTTAGGCAAAAACATTCAGTACTTC. Amino acid sequence: CANRDFPLGKNIQYF.

The gene calls are TRBV9 and TRBJ2-3, with D unclear. Trimming pared 0 bases from V and 8 bases from J, leaving 10 bases between. Germline V lookup: CDR1 SGDLS, CDR2 YYNGEE. This CDR3 has 13 residues. The CDR3 DNA reads TGTGCCAGCAGCGTAGGGCCGCTGGCTACGCAGTATTTT. It yields the protein CASSVGPLATQYF.

The V and J genes are TRBV25-1 and TRBJ2-7, with TRBD2 identical over 7 bases. The CDR3 covers 14 residues. CDR1 and CDR2 (germline): MGHDK, SYGVNS. Trimming took 5 bases from V and 5 from J; bases not matched to a gene: 9. CDR3 in amino acids: CASSSRLATDEQYF. CDR3 coding DNA: TGTGCCAGCAGTTCGCGACTAGCAACTGACGAGCAGTACTTC.

The CDR3 DNA is TGCGCCAGCAGCAATCGGGGGGCGGGAAATCAGCCCCAGCATTTT. It specifies CASSNRGAGNQPQHF. This rearrangement joins TRBV10-2 to TRBJ1-5, with D tentatively TRBD1 (6 bases). Germline assignment: CDR1 WSHSY and CDR2 SAAADI. V was trimmed by 6 bases and J by 4 bases, leaving 16 bases between them. The length of the CDR3 is 15 residues.

The chain uses TRBV18 and TRBJ2-5, with 7 bases aligning to TRBD1. The trim removed 6 bases at V and 4 bases at J, leaving 8 bases unmatched. There are 14 residues in the CDR3. Germline CDR1 and CDR2: KGHSH and LQKENI. The CDR3 is CASSYGTALETQYF. In DNA, the CDR3 is TGTGCCAGCTCCTACGGGACAGCATTAGAGACCCAGTACTTC.

V and J are TRBV7-2 and TRBJ2-5; 8 positions match TRBD1. The CDR3 totals 15 residues. Germline-derived CDR1 and CDR2 are SGHTA and FQGNSA. Trimming at V came to 4 bases and at J to 0 bases, leaving 4 bases not matched to a gene. The DNA of the CDR3 is TGTGCCAGCAGCTCAAACAGGGGGAACCAAGAGACCCAGTACTTC. Its protein product is CASSSNRGNQETQYF.

The V call is TRBV6-1, the J call TRBJ2-2; possible D gene TRBD1, 5 bases. Germline CDR1 is MNHNS and CDR2 is SASEGT. This CDR3 has 14 amino acids. Trimming shortened V by 4 bases and J by 5 bases, and 11 bases separated the two germline ends. The CDR3 DNA sequence: TGTGCCAGCAGTGGGGTCGACAGTACCGGGGAGCTGTTTTTT. Translated, it gives CASSGVDSTGELFF.

The rearrangement joins TRBV28 to TRBJ1-5; D is unclear. Germline V gene lookup returns CDR1 MDHEN and CDR2 SYDVKM. V lost 6 bases, J lost 7 bases, and 16 bases lay in between. The CDR3 sequence is 14 residues long. The CDR3 is CASSPVQETQPQHF. The CDR3 DNA sequence: TGTGCCAGCAGCCCAGTCCAAGAAACCCAGCCCCAGCATTTT.

The chain uses TRBV5-1 and TRBJ1-4; 10 positions agree with TRBD1. Germline V lookup: CDR1 SGHRS, CDR2 YFSETQ. V shed 4 bases, J shed 6 bases, and the junction held 6 bases outside the gene matches. The CDR3 runs 15 residues. CDR3: CASSPQDRGDEKLFF. The CDR3 bases are TGCGCCAGCAGCCCCCAGGACAGGGGGGATGAAAAACTGTTTTTT.

This clone was observed a handful of times. CDR3 sequence (DNA): TGTGCCTGGGGGATCGGACTAGCTAATGACGAGCAGTACTTC. Its translation: CAWGIGLANDEQYF. The chain couples TRBV30 to TRBJ2-7; 8 bases match TRBD2. CDR1 and CDR2 from the germline V gene are GTSNPN and SVGIG (reference sequence). V lost 5 bases, J lost 5 bases, and 11 bases stayed unmatched. CDR3 length: 14 residues.

V gene TRBV7-9 combines with J gene TRBJ2-1; a weak D match, TRBD2 (6 bases). The V and J ends lost 4 bases and 4 bases respectively, with 17 bases between them. CDR1 and CDR2 (germline): SEHNR, FQNEAQ (reference sequence). The CDR3 sequence is 16 residues long. CDR3 region: CASSYPSAGKYNEQFF. For the CDR3, the DNA is TGTGCCAGCAGCTACCCCTCGGCGGGGAAGTACAATGAGCAGTTCTTC.

This clone came up many times. V gene TRBV10-1 combines with J gene TRBJ2-1, with 8 bases fitting TRBD1. This CDR3 is 12 amino acids long. The germline gives CDR1 WNHNN, CDR2 SYGVQD (reference sequence). V dropped 3 bases and J dropped 8; count of bases not matched to a gene: 0. CDR3 sequence (DNA): TGCGCCAGCAGTGAACAGGGGGATGAGCAGTTCTTC. The encoded protein is CASSEQGDEQFF.

V is TRBV23-1 and J is TRBJ2-3, with 15 nucleotides matching TRBD2. TRBV23-1 belongs to the ORF category, with a function that is uncertain. This CDR3 contains 18 residues. V shed 4 bases and J 5 bases; nucleotides not matched to a gene: 10. The CDR3 DNA reads as TGCGCCAGCAGTCGACCGACCAGGGGACTAGCGGGAGGAGATACGCAGTATTTT. It specifies CASSRPTRGLAGGDTQYF.

This chain uses TRBV6-6 with TRBJ2-5, with TRBD2 matching over 11 bases. Trimming cost V 6 bases and J 5 bases; bases outside gene matches: 5. In germline, CDR1 is MNHNY, CDR2 SVGAGI (reference sequence). The CDR3 is made up of 14 amino acids. The CDR3 DNA follows: TGTGCCAGCAGCTATACTAGCGGGAGCGAGACCCAGTACTTC. Translated: CASSYTSGSETQYF.

This chain joins TRBV11-2 and TRBJ1-2; D possibly corresponds to TRBD1 (5 bases). V was pared by 4 bases and J by 8 bases, with 14 bases between. The CDR3 has 13 residues. The germline gives CDR1 SGHAT, CDR2 FQNNGV. DNA of the CDR3: TGTGCCAGCAGCTCGATTAGGGGAGGAGGCTACACCTTC. It codes for CASSSIRGGGYTF. Full variable domain (rest looked up from reference TRBV11-2 and TRBJ1-2): EAGVAQSPRYKIIEKRQSVAFWCNPISGHATLYWYQQILGQGPKLLIQFQNNGVVDDSQLPKDRFSAERLKGVDSTLKIQPAKLEDSAVYLCASSSIRGGGYTFGSGTRLTVV.

V and J are TRBV15 and TRBJ2-1, with D perhaps matching TRBD2 (5 bases). V lost 7 bases to trimming and J lost 5 bases, with 18 bases between them. The CDR3 loop spans 15 amino acids. Germline CDR1 reads LNHNV; CDR2 reads YYDKDF (reference sequence). This CDR3 reads CATIPSGINHNEQFF. As DNA, the CDR3 is TGTGCCACCATTCCCTCCGGGATAAATCACAATGAGCAGTTCTTC.

The genes are TRBV9 and TRBJ2-1; tentatively, D is TRBD1 (6 bases). This CDR3 is 15 amino acids long. Trimming cost V 0 bases and J 1 base, with 8 bases left between them. Per the germline V gene, CDR1 is SGDLS and CDR2 is YYNGEE. The CDR3 here is CASSVADSSYNEQFF. CDR3 nucleotide sequence: TGTGCCAGCAGCGTAGCGGACAGTTCCTACAATGAGCAGTTCTTC.

The chain uses TRBV2 and TRBJ2-1; possibly TRBD1 for D (6 bases). This CDR3 is built from 13 residues. V lost 1 base to trimming and J lost 5 bases, with 6 bases between them. The germline gives CDR1 SNHLY, CDR2 FYNNEI. The CDR3 DNA reads TGTGCCAGCAGTGAAGGGACAGACAATGAGCAGTTCTTC. It codes for CASSEGTDNEQFF.

The chain links TRBV28 to TRBJ1-5, with D perhaps TRBD1 (6 bases). Trimming removed 3 bases at V and 0 bases at J, with 18 bases between. Germline-derived CDR1 and CDR2 are MDHEN and SYDVKM. The CDR3 runs 18 residues. The CDR3 sequence: CASSFPHRTVYSNQPQHF. CDR3 sequence (DNA): TGTGCCAGCAGTTTCCCCCACCGGACAGTCTATAGCAATCAGCCCCAGCATTTT.

This chain uses TRBV5-1 with TRBJ2-1; 14 bases align to TRBD2. This CDR3 contains 15 residues. Germline loops: CDR1 SGHRS, CDR2 YFSETQ. The ends lost 3 bases at V and 7 bases at J; junction bases unmatched: 3. Here the CDR3 DNA reads TGCGCCAGCAGCTCAGGGACTAGCGGGAGTAATGAGCAGTTCTTC. Amino acid sequence: CASSSGTSGSNEQFF.

The chain joins TRBV28 to TRBJ2-5, with D uncertain. The CDR3 runs 14 residues. Germline V lookup: CDR1 MDHEN, CDR2 SYDVKM. V lost 5 bases, J lost 5 bases, and 15 bases lay in between. This CDR3 is CASSRRRLLETQYF. In DNA, the CDR3 is TGTGCCAGCAGTCGCCGTCGACTCCTCGAGACCCAGTACTTC.

This clone was picked up a small number of times. V gene TRBV4-1 combines with J gene TRBJ1-4, with D possibly being TRBD1 (6 bases). The germline V gene encodes CDR1 MGHRA and CDR2 YSYEKL. V was trimmed by 4 bases and J by 2 bases, leaving 11 bases between them. The CDR3 totals 15 residues. The CDR3 DNA is TGCGCCAGCAGCCCTACAGGGTCTACTAATGAAAAACTGTTTTTT. It yields the protein CASSPTGSTNEKLFF.

The J gene is TRBJ2-1, the V gene TRBV5-1, with D perhaps matching TRBD1 (6 bases). Trimming shortened V by 3 bases and J by 4 bases, and 8 bases separated the two germline ends. CDR3 length: 13 residues. The germline V gene has CDR1 SGHRS and CDR2 YFSETQ. CDR3 loop: CASSSDSYNEQFF. The CDR3 nucleotides are TGCGCCAGCAGCTCGGACAGTTACAATGAGCAGTTCTTC.